This paragraph reports one TCR beta chain. This CDR3 comprises 15 residues. Germline CDR1 SGDLS, CDR2 YYNGEE. Trimming stripped 0 bases from V and 5 bases from J, with 14 bases between. Original processing methods: Reference gene primer amplification gave nucleated cell count estimates. TCRdb keeps only in-frame clones here, not all; method: immunoSEQ multiplex PCR. For V, J and clone size, that table is used; D and trimming come from the DNA. The sample comprises 62,000 or so clones, 88% of which are singletons, and 4.7% rests with the top ten. This specimen comes from a study of blood T cell repertoires in COVID-19. Study details: Samples taken during acute and convalescent COVID-19 were collected in the United States, Italy and Spain. Sample material is recorded as cDNA or gDNA derived from T cells, B-cell-depleted T cells, or PBMCs.

The rearrangement uses TRBV9 and TRBJ2-5; TRBD1 might be the D (5 bases). Sequences were obtained from peripheral blood. The receptor comes from a human donor in a cohort sampled during active COVID-19. The CDR3 DNA sequence: TGTGCCAGCAGCGTAGGGACCCAAAAGGGGGAGACCCAGTACTTC. Encoded protein: CASSVGTQKGETQYF.